Listed below are T cell receptor beta chains from one sample, sequenced in a study of blood T cells in healthy people across ages. TCRdb processed the 5' RACE reads anew with MiXCR; each CDR3 protein has one entry. This sample has around 1.7 million distinct CDR3 sequences, with roughly 28% found just once. Input material: blood. These receptors were obtained from a woman aged 30 to 39 in good health. Both conserved end residues are part of each CDR3. Each record gives: V gene, clone size, D gene, J gene, CDR3 protein, CDR3 DNA. A D gene is named only where the DNA matches it firmly. The size of a clone is reported for some rows only, either as once, few or many, or as a class for expanded clones.

V gene: TRBV6-5; clone size: NA; D gene: TRBD1; J gene: TRBJ1-2; CDR3 protein: CASRPDRGLVYTF; CDR3 DNA: TGTGCCAGCAGGCCCGACAGGGGGTTAGTCTACACCTTC
V gene: TRBV2; clone size: NA; D gene: NA; J gene: TRBJ2-1; CDR3 protein: CASRYRKGVYNEQFF; CDR3 DNA: TGTGCCAGCAGGTACAGGAAGGGGGTATACAATGAGCAGTTCTTC
V gene: TRBV6-6; clone size: NA; D gene: TRBD1; J gene: TRBJ1-1; CDR3 protein: CASRVGQRNTEAFF; CDR3 DNA: TGTGCCAGCAGGGTGGGACAGCGGAACACTGAAGCTTTCTTT
V gene: TRBV3-1; clone size: few; D gene: TRBD1; J gene: TRBJ1-6; CDR3 protein: CASGAPQGFTSPLHF; CDR3 DNA: TGTGCCAGCGGCGCTCCACAGGGGTTCACGTCACCCCTCCACTTT
V gene: TRBV10-3; clone size: many; D gene: TRBD1; J gene: TRBJ2-7; CDR3 protein: CAIKQGRREQYF; CDR3 DNA: TGTGCCATCAAACAGGGGAGAAGGGAGCAGTACTTC
V gene: TRBV12-3/TRBV12-4; clone size: many; D gene: NA; J gene: TRBJ2-7; CDR3 protein: CASSPGAEQYF; CDR3 DNA: TGTGCCAGCTCACCAGGGGCCGAGCAGTACTTC
V gene: TRBV20-1; clone size: NA; D gene: TRBD2; J gene: TRBJ2-1; CDR3 protein: CSARSPNSGVLREQFF; CDR3 DNA: TGCAGTGCTAGATCCCCCAATAGCGGGGTCCTTAGGGAGCAGTTCTTC
V gene: TRBV7-2; clone size: few; D gene: TRBD1; J gene: TRBJ2-1; CDR3 protein: CASSWGRGPLGGNEQFF; CDR3 DNA: TGTGCCAGCAGCTGGGGAAGGGGGCCTCTCGGCGGCAATGAGCAGTTCTTC
V gene: TRBV7-2; clone size: few; D gene: NA; J gene: TRBJ2-7; CDR3 protein: CASSLGTGTKVSQYF; CDR3 DNA: TGTGCCAGCAGCTTAGGGACAGGGACTAAAGTGTCCCAGTACTTC
V gene: TRBV21-1; clone size: NA; D gene: NA; J gene: TRBJ1-4; CDR3 protein: CASSKLTGGRTNEKLFF; CDR3 DNA: TGTGCCAGCAGCAAATTAACAGGGGGCAGAACTAATGAAAAACTGTTTTTT
V gene: TRBV6-5; clone size: many; D gene: NA; J gene: TRBJ2-7; CDR3 protein: CASSYQGMGPLEQYF; CDR3 DNA: TGTGCCAGCAGTTACCAGGGGATGGGGCCCCTCGAGCAGTACTTC
V gene: TRBV7-8; clone size: NA; D gene: TRBD1; J gene: TRBJ1-5; CDR3 protein: CASSPEDRAISQGPQHF; CDR3 DNA: TGTGCCAGCAGCCCCGAGGACAGGGCCATATCTCAAGGGCCCCAGCATTTT
V gene: TRBV20-1; clone size: once; D gene: NA; J gene: TRBJ1-2; CDR3 protein: CSAPNFRKGVASYTF; CDR3 DNA: TGCAGTGCCCCAAATTTCCGAAAGGGAGTCGCGAGCTACACCTTC
V gene: TRBV12-3/TRBV12-4; clone size: NA; D gene: NA; J gene: TRBJ1-1; CDR3 protein: CASSLNLWVDTEAFF; CDR3 DNA: TGTGCCAGCAGTTTAAACCTTTGGGTGGACACTGAAGCTTTCTTT
V gene: TRBV6-1; clone size: few; D gene: NA; J gene: TRBJ1-6; CDR3 protein: CASTQRSPLHF; CDR3 DNA: TGTGCCAGCACCCAAAGGTCACCCCTCCACTTT
V gene: TRBV25-1; clone size: once; D gene: TRBD2; J gene: TRBJ2-2; CDR3 protein: CALVRPPGGAGELFF; CDR3 DNA: TGTGCCCTTGTACGCCCTCCGGGAGGGGCCGGGGAGCTGTTTTTT
V gene: TRBV6-4; clone size: NA; D gene: TRBD2; J gene: TRBJ2-6; CDR3 protein: CASSPLGGIGANVLTF; CDR3 DNA: TGTGCCAGCAGCCCACTGGGGGGGATCGGGGCCAACGTCCTGACTTTC
V gene: TRBV15; clone size: many; D gene: TRBD2; J gene: TRBJ2-5; CDR3 protein: CATSSTSEQETQYF; CDR3 DNA: TGTGCCACCAGCAGTACTAGCGAACAAGAGACCCAGTACTTC
V gene: TRBV6-5; clone size: few; D gene: TRBD1; J gene: TRBJ1-2; CDR3 protein: CVSSARTGNGYTF; CDR3 DNA: TGTGTCAGCAGTGCTCGGACAGGGAATGGCTACACCTTC
V gene: TRBV20-1; clone size: NA; D gene: NA; J gene: TRBJ1-5; CDR3 protein: CSARAGGAGQPQHF; CDR3 DNA: TGCAGTGCTAGAGCGGGGGGCGCTGGGCAGCCCCAGCATTTT
V gene: TRBV25-1; clone size: few; D gene: NA; J gene: TRBJ1-2; CDR3 protein: CASSEFVEGYTF; CDR3 DNA: TGTGCCAGCAGTGAATTCGTAGAAGGCTACACCTTC
V gene: TRBV12-3/TRBV12-4; clone size: NA; D gene: NA; J gene: TRBJ1-5; CDR3 protein: CASSSWGAGNQPQHF; CDR3 DNA: TGTGCCAGCAGTAGTTGGGGGGCAGGCAATCAGCCCCAGCATTTT
V gene: TRBV6-6; clone size: NA; D gene: NA; J gene: TRBJ1-1; CDR3 protein: CASSYSKGGVNTEAFF; CDR3 DNA: TGTGCCAGCAGTTACTCGAAAGGGGGGGTGAACACTGAAGCTTTCTTT
V gene: TRBV29-1; clone size: few; D gene: NA; J gene: TRBJ1-1; CDR3 protein: CSVEVLGGTEAFF; CDR3 DNA: TGCAGCGTTGAAGTCTTGGGGGGCACTGAAGCTTTCTTT
V gene: TRBV6-1; clone size: NA; D gene: TRBD1; J gene: TRBJ1-5; CDR3 protein: CASSPIRGRGNQPQHF; CDR3 DNA: TGTGCCAGCAGTCCAATCAGGGGGCGAGGCAATCAGCCCCAGCATTTT
V gene: TRBV20-1; clone size: NA; D gene: NA; J gene: TRBJ2-7; CDR3 protein: CSARRDPEQYF; CDR3 DNA: TGCAGTGCTAGACGGGACCCCGAGCAGTACTTC
V gene: TRBV3-1; clone size: NA; D gene: NA; J gene: TRBJ2-5; CDR3 protein: CASSQATRREEYF; CDR3 DNA: TGTGCCAGCAGCCAGGCGACTAGAAGGGAGGAGTACTTC
V gene: TRBV2; clone size: few; D gene: TRBD2; J gene: TRBJ2-7; CDR3 protein: CASSGAIAGAEEQYF; CDR3 DNA: TGTGCCAGCAGTGGGGCGATAGCGGGAGCGGAGGAGCAGTACTTC
V gene: TRBV12-3/TRBV12-4; clone size: NA; D gene: NA; J gene: TRBJ2-5; CDR3 protein: CASTPGRGKEQYF; CDR3 DNA: TGTGCCAGCACCCCTGGCAGGGGCAAGGAGCAGTACTTC
V gene: TRBV9; clone size: NA; D gene: NA; J gene: TRBJ1-4; CDR3 protein: CASSISRETNEKLFF; CDR3 DNA: TGTGCCAGCAGCATCTCCAGGGAGACCAATGAAAAACTGTTTTTT
V gene: TRBV7-2; clone size: few; D gene: NA; J gene: TRBJ2-7; CDR3 protein: CASSLIGFGYEQYF; CDR3 DNA: TGTGCCAGCAGCTTAATTGGCTTCGGGTACGAGCAGTACTTC
V gene: TRBV7-9; clone size: NA; D gene: NA; J gene: TRBJ2-7; CDR3 protein: CASSQQRNPSYEQYF; CDR3 DNA: TGTGCCAGCAGCCAACAGAGAAACCCCTCCTACGAGCAGTACTTC
V gene: TRBV24-1; clone size: NA; D gene: NA; J gene: TRBJ2-3; CDR3 protein: CATSEDNYTQYF; CDR3 DNA: TGTGCCACCAGTGAGGACAACTATACGCAGTATTTT
V gene: TRBV12-3/TRBV12-4; clone size: many; D gene: NA; J gene: TRBJ2-7; CDR3 protein: CASSFIPGPYEQYF; CDR3 DNA: TGTGCCAGCAGTTTCATTCCTGGGCCCTACGAGCAGTACTTC
V gene: TRBV13; clone size: NA; D gene: NA; J gene: TRBJ2-6; CDR3 protein: CASSTVGSSGANVLTF; CDR3 DNA: TGTGCCAGCAGCACTGTCGGGAGCTCTGGGGCCAACGTCCTGACTTTC
V gene: TRBV12-3/TRBV12-4; clone size: few; D gene: TRBD1; J gene: TRBJ1-5; CDR3 protein: CASSTRDRGRRNQPQHF; CDR3 DNA: TGTGCCAGCAGCACCCGGGACAGGGGGCGCCGGAATCAGCCCCAGCATTTT
V gene: TRBV5-1; clone size: few; D gene: TRBD1; J gene: TRBJ1-2; CDR3 protein: CASSLAVKGAVYGYTF; CDR3 DNA: TGCGCCAGCAGCTTGGCGGTAAAGGGGGCCGTCTATGGCTACACCTTC
V gene: TRBV5-1; clone size: many; D gene: NA; J gene: TRBJ2-7; CDR3 protein: CASSLAGGRAGRSYEQYF; CDR3 DNA: TGCGCCAGCAGCTTGGCCGGGGGAAGAGCGGGCCGCTCCTACGAGCAGTACTTC
V gene: TRBV5-4; clone size: NA; D gene: NA; J gene: TRBJ2-3; CDR3 protein: CTSSLPPSAARDTQYF; CDR3 DNA: TGTACCAGCAGCCTCCCGCCGAGCGCTGCCCGAGATACGCAGTATTTT
V gene: TRBV20-1; clone size: many; D gene: TRBD2; J gene: TRBJ2-7; CDR3 protein: CSAEGGSGNEQYF; CDR3 DNA: TGCAGTGCTGAGGGCGGGAGTGGGAACGAGCAGTACTTC
V gene: TRBV7-2; clone size: NA; D gene: TRBD2; J gene: TRBJ2-7; CDR3 protein: CASSYGRAGPINEQDF; CDR3 DNA: TGTGCCAGCAGCTACGGACGAGCGGGGCCCATCAACGAGCAGGACTTC
V gene: TRBV10-1; clone size: few; D gene: TRBD2; J gene: TRBJ2-7; CDR3 protein: CASGGAGPYEQYF; CDR3 DNA: TGCGCCAGCGGTGGAGCGGGACCCTACGAGCAGTACTTC
V gene: TRBV6-1; clone size: NA; D gene: NA; J gene: TRBJ2-2; CDR3 protein: CASSEGNTNTGELFF; CDR3 DNA: TGTGCCAGCAGTGAAGGAAATACGAACACCGGGGAGCTGTTTTTT
V gene: TRBV29-1; clone size: NA; D gene: NA; J gene: TRBJ2-2; CDR3 protein: CSVAILGDGELFF; CDR3 DNA: TGCAGCGTTGCCATCCTCGGTGACGGGGAGCTGTTTTTT
V gene: TRBV5-6; clone size: NA; D gene: NA; J gene: TRBJ1-2; CDR3 protein: CASSFSLYGYTF; CDR3 DNA: TGTGCCAGCAGCTTTAGCTTGTATGGCTACACCTTC
V gene: TRBV11-1; clone size: NA; D gene: NA; J gene: TRBJ2-2; CDR3 protein: CASRSSRGNTRELFF; CDR3 DNA: TGTGCCAGCAGAAGCTCTCGGGGCAACACCAGGGAGCTGTTTTTT
V gene: TRBV5-1; clone size: NA; D gene: TRBD1; J gene: TRBJ2-5; CDR3 protein: CASSLVARGRLKTQYF; CDR3 DNA: TGCGCCAGCAGCTTGGTGGCCAGGGGGCGACTGAAGACCCAGTACTTC
V gene: TRBV29-1; clone size: few; D gene: NA; J gene: TRBJ1-4; CDR3 protein: CSVELSRTNEKLFF; CDR3 DNA: TGCAGCGTTGAACTCTCAAGAACTAATGAAAAACTGTTTTTT
V gene: TRBV15; clone size: NA; D gene: NA; J gene: TRBJ2-2; CDR3 protein: CATSRDTGPGELFF; CDR3 DNA: TGTGCCACCAGCAGAGATACGGGGCCCGGGGAGCTGTTTTTT
V gene: TRBV4-1; clone size: many; D gene: TRBD2; J gene: TRBJ2-4; CDR3 protein: CASSQVGGLENIQYF; CDR3 DNA: TGCGCCAGCAGCCAAGTAGGGGGACTAGAAAACATTCAGTACTTC
V gene: TRBV6-1; clone size: NA; D gene: NA; J gene: TRBJ1-1; CDR3 protein: CASSETGFMNTEAFF; CDR3 DNA: TGTGCCAGCAGTGAAACGGGCTTTATGAACACTGAAGCTTTCTTT
V gene: TRBV29-1; clone size: few; D gene: NA; J gene: TRBJ1-2; CDR3 protein: CSVESAGQYGYTF; CDR3 DNA: TGCAGCGTTGAATCGGCGGGGCAGTATGGCTACACCTTC
V gene: TRBV2; clone size: few; D gene: NA; J gene: TRBJ2-1; CDR3 protein: CASSDEGRGENNEQFF; CDR3 DNA: TGTGCCAGCAGTGATGAGGGGCGGGGAGAGAACAATGAGCAGTTCTTC
V gene: TRBV7-3; clone size: few; D gene: NA; J gene: TRBJ1-1; CDR3 protein: CASSATTGLGTEAFF; CDR3 DNA: TGTGCCAGCAGCGCTACAACAGGGTTGGGGACTGAAGCTTTCTTT